A single sample is the source of the 11 T cell receptor beta chains below, sequenced in a study of graft-versus-host responses after intestinal transplantation (dated by TCRdb to the early 2020s). Intraepithelial and lamina propria lymphocytes were isolated from graft specimens using dithiothreitol, EDTA incubations and collagenase D digestion. The library came from the immunoSEQ multiplex PCR assay. Not all clones reach the TCRdb copy of this immuneACCESS table, which keeps in-frame sequences only. Checked studies attribute under half of the gap to unresolved V genes and leave the rest unexplained. For this sample the table gives over 8,000 clones, of which around 62% were detected only once. The top ten constitute about a tenth of the sample. This specimen was ileum tissue, taken around 460 days after transplant. These receptors all stem from a human patient who received an intestinal transplant, so some T cells may come from the graft donor.

The gene calls are TRBV7-2 and TRBJ1-2; D is perhaps TRBD1 (6 bases). The V end was cut by 5 bases, the J end by 5 bases, with 12 bases between. The CDR3 loop spans 13 amino acids. In germline, CDR1 is SGHTA, CDR2 FQGNSA. The CDR3: CASSQFRGYGYTF. Written as DNA, the CDR3 is TGTGCCAGCAGCCAATTCAGGGGTTATGGCTACACCTTC.

The chain links TRBV4-2 to TRBJ1-2, with a tentative D call TRBD1 (5 bases). This CDR3 region has 15 residues. The germline gives CDR1 LGHNA, CDR2 YNFKEQ. V dropped 0 bases and J dropped 3 bases, with 11 bases sitting between them. CDR3 DNA sequence: TGTGCCAGCAGCCAAGATCTACTAGGGGACTATGGCTACACCTTC. Encoded protein: CASSQDLLGDYGYTF.

The chain is built from TRBV27 and TRBJ2-5; 7 positions match TRBD1. The length of the CDR3 is 15 residues. The trim removed 3 bases at V and 5 bases at J, leaving 9 bases unmatched. The germline V gene has CDR1 MNHEY and CDR2 SMNVEV (reference sequence). For the CDR3, the DNA is TGTGCCAGCAGTTTTCGGGCAGGGGGTGGGGAGACCCAGTACTTC. Translating it yields CASSFRAGGGETQYF.

This clone has just one count. The rearrangement uses TRBV10-2 and TRBJ2-7; 11 nucleotides line up with TRBD1. With 6 bases clipped from V and 3 bases from J, the junction kept 4 bases outside the gene matches. CDR3 length: 14 amino acids. Germline-derived CDR1 and CDR2 are WSHSY and SAAADI. CDR3 sequence reads: CASSGTGGIYEQYF. DNA for the CDR3: TGCGCCAGCAGCGGGACAGGGGGAATCTACGAGCAGTACTTC.

V and J are TRBV7-2 and TRBJ2-2; a possible D gene is TRBD1 (5 bases). Germline-derived CDR1 and CDR2 are SGHTA and FQGNSA. The V end was cut by 0 bases, the J end by 1 base, with 6 bases between. The CDR3 covers 15 residues. CDR3 nucleotides: TGTGCCAGCAGCTTAGCAACAGGGAACACCGGGGAGCTGTTTTTT. Translating gives CASSLATGNTGELFF.

The chain is built from TRBV11-2 and TRBJ1-2; 12 bases are a match to TRBD1. The ends lost 0 bases at V and 8 bases at J; junction bases unmatched: 1. Germline V CDR1 and CDR2: SGHAT, FQNNGV. The CDR3 loop spans 14 amino acids. In DNA form, the CDR3 reads TGTGCCAGCAGCTTAGATGGGACAGGGGGCGGCTACACCTTC. The encoded protein is CASSLDGTGGGYTF.

The chain couples TRBV27 to TRBJ1-3; D remains unclear. V dropped 11 bases and J dropped 4 bases, with 9 bases sitting between them. The CDR3 length is 11 residues. Germline CDR1 reads MNHEY; CDR2 reads SMNVEV (reference sequence). The chain's CDR3 is CAVSLGNTIYF. As DNA, the CDR3 is TGTGCCGTCTCCCTAGGAAACACCATATATTTT.

The chain carries TRBV27 and TRBJ1-3; the D is unclear. CDR1 is MNHEY and CDR2 is SMNVEV in the germline V gene (reference sequence). V was pared by 11 bases and J by 4 bases, with 9 bases between. This CDR3 spans 11 amino acids. The DNA of the CDR3 is TGTGCCGTGGCAGCCGGAAACACCATATATTTT. Its protein product is CAVAAGNTIYF.

In DNA form, the CDR3 reads TGCGCCAGCAGCCAGGAGCTAGGCTCCTACAATGAGCAGTTCTTC. Residues: CASSQELGSYNEQFF. The chain has TRBV4-3 and TRBJ2-1, with D unresolved. In germline, CDR1 is LGHNA, CDR2 YSLEER. V was clipped by 3 bases and J by 0 bases, with 9 bases between them. This CDR3 is 15 amino acids long.

The rearrangement links TRBV10-2 to TRBJ2-3; D not resolved. The CDR3 loop spans 16 amino acids. Germline V gives CDR1 WSHSY, CDR2 SAAADI. Between the trimmed V and J ends, which lost 3 bases and 0 bases, there was a span of 13 bases. The CDR3 bases are TGCGCCAGCAGTGACCTCAGTGCGGTCAGCACAGATACGCAGTATTTT. Protein: CASSDLSAVSTDTQYF.

This chain joins TRBV5-1 and TRBJ2-2, with TRBD2 matching over 13 bases. Germline-derived CDR1 and CDR2 are SGHRS and YFSETQ. Losses at the gene ends were 0 bases for V and 10 bases for J; bases not matched to a gene: 3. The CDR3 covers 15 residues. As DNA, the CDR3 is TGCGCCAGCAGCTTGGGACTAGCGGGGGGTACGGAGCTGTTTTTT. Translated: CASSLGLAGGTELFF.